A selection of T cell receptor beta chains follows, all from one sample in a study of CD4 T cells in relation to SARS-CoV-2 and coronaviruses. Clones were sequenced by immunoSEQ multiplex PCR, and TCRdb holds only the in-frame ones, with some missing. The sample includes nearly 70,000 clones, 80% to 95% of them seen just once. Material: naive CD4+ T cells from PBMCs. The receptors shown here come from a human donor in good health. The conserved cysteine and the conserved F or W are not part of the CDR3 here. The order of the fields is J gene, V gene, CDR3 protein.

j_call: TRBJ2-3
v_call: TRBV7-2
cdr3_aa: ASSLDGGLAGGSTDTQY

j_call: TRBJ2-3
v_call: TRBV24-1
cdr3_aa: ATSEAGTDTQY

j_call: TRBJ2-2
v_call: TRBV28
cdr3_aa: ASSLAGENTGELF

j_call: TRBJ2-3
v_call: TRBV29-1
cdr3_aa: SVDAGLDRGYPDTQY

j_call: TRBJ1-3
v_call: TRBV4-1
cdr3_aa: ASSQDGTGSSGNTIY

j_call: TRBJ2-1
v_call: TRBV7-2
cdr3_aa: ASSSQGGRAYNEQF

j_call: TRBJ1-2
v_call: TRBV3-1/TRBV3-2
cdr3_aa: ASSHRQSGYGYT

j_call: TRBJ2-3
v_call: TRBV10-3
cdr3_aa: AISDRLAGLSTDTQY

j_call: TRBJ2-1
v_call: TRBV18
cdr3_aa: ASSPRSTGFENEQF

j_call: TRBJ1-3
v_call: TRBV28
cdr3_aa: ASRRDRAGNTIY

j_call: TRBJ2-5
v_call: TRBV5-1
cdr3_aa: ASSLTGGRETQY

j_call: TRBJ2-7
v_call: TRBV3-1/TRBV3-2
cdr3_aa: ASSQPRDSYEQY

j_call: TRBJ1-3
v_call: TRBV7-9
cdr3_aa: ASSSQRTGPGNTIY

j_call: TRBJ2-3
v_call: TRBV24-1
cdr3_aa: ATSDFGGGTDTQY

j_call: TRBJ1-1
v_call: TRBV28
cdr3_aa: ASSFGGGGYTEAF

j_call: TRBJ2-7
v_call: TRBV24-1
cdr3_aa: ATSDLQTKAGVYEQY

j_call: TRBJ1-2
v_call: TRBV5-1
cdr3_aa: ASSLDPNYGYT

j_call: TRBJ2-5
v_call: TRBV25-1
cdr3_aa: ASSGSYGGETQY